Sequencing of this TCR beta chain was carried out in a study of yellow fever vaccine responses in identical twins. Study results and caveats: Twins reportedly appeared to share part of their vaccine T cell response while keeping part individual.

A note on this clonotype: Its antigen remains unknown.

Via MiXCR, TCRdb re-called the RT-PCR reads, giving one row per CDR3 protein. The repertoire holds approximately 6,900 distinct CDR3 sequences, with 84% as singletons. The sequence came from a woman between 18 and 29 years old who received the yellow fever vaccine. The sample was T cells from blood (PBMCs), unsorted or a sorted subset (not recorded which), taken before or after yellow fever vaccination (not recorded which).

The CDR3 reads CASSLEAWEQYF. For the CDR3, the DNA is TGTGCCAGCAGTTTAGAGGCGTGGGAGCAGTACTTC. V is TRBV28 and J is TRBJ2-7; D is uncertain. Between the trimmed V and J ends, which lost 2 bases and 7 bases, there was a span of 9 bases. This CDR3 has 12 amino acids. Germline CDR1 MDHEN, CDR2 SYDVKM.